A single sample gave rise to the 10 T cell receptor beta chains below, sequenced in a study of blood T cell repertoires in COVID-19. Generated by immunoSEQ multiplex PCR, the TCRdb table keeps only in-frame clones and is missing some. This sample has about 230,000 clones, with 89% found just once. The sequenced material came from PBMCs or T cells enriched from blood (not recorded which). These receptors came from a woman in her 30s with acute COVID-19.

This clone was counted between two and nine times. The chain combines TRBV11-2 with TRBJ2-2; tentatively, D is TRBD2 (5 bases). Trimming shortened V by 7 bases and J by 4 bases, and 16 bases separated the two germline ends. The CDR3 has 15 residues. Germline lookup yields CDR1 SGHAT and CDR2 FQNNGV. The CDR3 here is CASTLKSGTTGELFF. CDR3 nucleotide sequence: TGTGCCAGCACTTTGAAGTCGGGAACCACCGGGGAGCTGTTTTTT.

The rearrangement uses TRBV4-1 and TRBJ1-2, with D unresolved. CDR3 size: 13 residues. Trimming shortened V by 4 bases and J by 5 bases, and 11 bases separated the two germline ends. Germline V lookup: CDR1 MGHRA, CDR2 YSYEKL. CDR3 bases: TGCGCCAGCAGCCTCGAGCCGGGGTATGGCTACACCTTC. This sequence encodes CASSLEPGYGYTF.

The V and J genes are TRBV5-6 and TRBJ2-7; D ambiguous. This CDR3 comprises 19 residues. Trimming stripped 0 bases from V and 0 bases from J, with 22 bases between. Germline V gene sequence: CDR1 SGHDT, CDR2 YYEEEE. The CDR3 sequence is CASSLVYGPGGLLSYEQYF. In DNA, the CDR3 is TGTGCCAGCAGCTTGGTTTACGGCCCCGGCGGCTTACTCTCCTACGAGCAGTACTTC.

J is TRBJ1-5 and V is TRBV3-1 (or the pseudogene TRBV3-2); TRBD1 is a possible D gene (5 bases). The CDR3 is 16 amino acids. The germline V gene has CDR1 LGHDT and CDR2 YNNKEL (reference sequence). V was shortened by 1 base and J by 0 bases, with 10 bases between the two germline ends. The chain's CDR3 is CASSQGSGNSNQPQHF. Written as DNA, the CDR3 is TGTGCCAGCAGCCAAGGTTCAGGGAATAGCAATCAGCCCCAGCATTTT.

The rearrangement joins TRBV19 to TRBJ1-5; D perhaps matches TRBD1 (6 bases). The ends were cut back, 5 bases at V and 0 bases at J, with 8 bases in the middle. This CDR3 spans 14 amino acids. The germline CDR1 and CDR2 sequences are LNHDA and SQIVND (reference sequence). For the CDR3, the DNA is TGTGCCAGTAGTGGACAGAATAGCAATCAGCCCCAGCATTTT. Encoded protein: CASSGQNSNQPQHF.

The chain has TRBV7-9 and TRBJ1-5; a weak D match, TRBD1 (5 bases). Germline CDR1 reads SEHNR; CDR2 reads FQNEAQ (reference sequence). The ends were cut back, 0 bases at V and 0 bases at J, with 12 bases in the middle. The CDR3 consists of 17 residues. The CDR3 protein is CASSLAWGGDSNQPQHF. The CDR3 bases are TGTGCCAGCAGCTTAGCTTGGGGAGGGGATAGCAATCAGCCCCAGCATTTT.

V usage is TRBV5-4 and J usage is TRBJ2-7; D perhaps matches TRBD1 (5 bases). Trimming pared 4 bases from V and 7 bases from J, leaving 15 bases between. Looked up from germline, CDR1 is SGHNT and CDR2 is YYREEE (reference sequence). The CDR3 is 13 residues long. CDR3 protein: CASSADLGREQYF. As DNA, the CDR3 is TGTGCCAGCAGCGCTGACTTGGGGCGGGAGCAGTACTTC.

The chain joins TRBV4-1 to TRBJ2-7; 8 bases fit TRBD2. Trimming took 4 bases from V and 5 from J; bases not matched to a gene: 13. Germline CDR1 and CDR2: MGHRA and YSYEKL. The CDR3 extends over 16 amino acids. The CDR3 DNA sequence: TGCGCCAGCAGCCTCGTGCGACTAGCGAGCCTCCACGAGCAGTACTTC. It yields the protein CASSLVRLASLHEQYF.

This rearrangement joins TRBV19 to TRBJ1-1; D might be TRBD1 (5 bases). Germline CDR1 LNHDA, CDR2 SQIVND (reference sequence). This CDR3 region has 14 residues. V gave up 4 bases and J gave up 1 base, with 10 bases separating them. CDR3 in DNA: TGTGCCAGTAGTACCGCCGGGGGGAACACTGAAGCTTTCTTT. Amino acid sequence: CASSTAGGNTEAFF.

The chain links TRBV3-1 (or the pseudogene TRBV3-2) to TRBJ2-7; TRBD2 aligns across 11 bases. V shed 1 base and J 2 bases; nucleotides not matched to a gene: 10. Germline V CDR1 and CDR2: LGHDT, YNNKEL (reference sequence). The CDR3 consists of 18 residues. The DNA for the CDR3 is TGTGCCAGCAGCCAAGGGACTAGCGGGCGAGTCGAGACCTACGAGCAGTACTTC. Translated, it gives CASSQGTSGRVETYEQYF.